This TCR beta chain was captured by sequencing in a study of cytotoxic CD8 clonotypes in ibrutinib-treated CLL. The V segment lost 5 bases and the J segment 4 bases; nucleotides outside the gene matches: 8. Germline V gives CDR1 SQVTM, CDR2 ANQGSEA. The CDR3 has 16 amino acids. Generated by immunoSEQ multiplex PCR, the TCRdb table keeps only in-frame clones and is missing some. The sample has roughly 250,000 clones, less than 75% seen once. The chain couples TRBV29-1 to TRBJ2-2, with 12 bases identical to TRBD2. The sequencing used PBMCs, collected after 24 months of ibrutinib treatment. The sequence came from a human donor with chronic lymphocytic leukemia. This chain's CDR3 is CSVSPMGLAGTGELFF. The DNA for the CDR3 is TGCAGCGTTTCTCCCATGGGACTAGCGGGCACCGGGGAGCTGTTTTTT.